The clone carrying this TCR beta chain was counted ten times or more. This entry comes from a study of spatial heterogeneity in lung cancer. MiXCR was run by TCRdb on the 5' RACE reads, yielding one entry per CDR3 protein. The sample holds 35,000 or so distinct CDR3 sequences, 5.2% seen once. Time point here: sample taken at primary tumor resection. The study sequenced unsorted whole RNA from tumor, nontumor lung or frozen PBMC. The V end was cut by 5 bases, the J end by 4 bases, with 8 bases between. Germline assignment: CDR1 SGHTA and CDR2 FQGNSA. The CDR3 covers 13 residues. This material consisted of PBMCs, taken at surgery. This receptor was obtained from a female donor with early-stage non-small cell lung cancer. The chain has TRBV7-2 and TRBJ2-2; D is undetermined. CDR3 amino acids: CASSHPGTGELFF. CDR3 in DNA: TGTGCCAGCAGCCACCCAGGCACCGGGGAGCTGTTTTTT. Together with reference TRBV7-2 and TRBJ2-2, the CDR3 gives the full variable domain: GAGVSQSPSNKVTEKGKDVELRCDPISGHTALYWYRQSLGQGLEFLIYFQGNSAPDKSGLPSDRFSAERTGGSVSTLTIQRTQQEDSAVYLCASSHPGTGELFFGEGSRLTVL.